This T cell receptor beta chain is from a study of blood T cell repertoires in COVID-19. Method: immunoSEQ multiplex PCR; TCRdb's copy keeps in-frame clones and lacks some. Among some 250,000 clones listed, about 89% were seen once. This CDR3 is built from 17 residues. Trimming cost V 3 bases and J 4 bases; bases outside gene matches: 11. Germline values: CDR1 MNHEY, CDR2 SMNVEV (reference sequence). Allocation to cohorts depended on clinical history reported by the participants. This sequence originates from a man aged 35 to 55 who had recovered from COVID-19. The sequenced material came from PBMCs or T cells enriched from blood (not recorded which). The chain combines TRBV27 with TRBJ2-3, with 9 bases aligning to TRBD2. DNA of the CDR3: TGTGCCAGCAGTTTCGTGTTGCTAGCGGGATCTTCAGATACGCAGTATTTT. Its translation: CASSFVLLAGSSDTQYF.